Each of the 19 T cell receptor beta chains below was sequenced from the same sample in a study of blood T cell repertoires in COVID-19. TCRdb keeps only in-frame clones here, not all; method: immunoSEQ multiplex PCR. The table includes 110,000 to 150,000 clones, 80% to 85% detected once. Input material: peripheral blood. The receptors were sampled from a woman of 80 years or more with acute or convalescent COVID-19.

This chain joins TRBV30 and TRBJ2-7; D not resolved. This CDR3 has 13 residues. From germline, CDR1 is GTSNPN and CDR2 SVGIG (reference sequence). Trimming cost V 8 bases and J 3 bases, with 17 bases left between them. The CDR3 sequence is CALFRVVSYEQYF. The CDR3 coding sequence is TGTGCCCTCTTCCGGGTTGTGAGCTACGAGCAGTACTTC.

In the case of this clone: The same CDR3 arises from other DNA sequences in this sample as well. The V and J genes are TRBV7-2 and TRBJ2-3, with 9 bases matching TRBD2. J lost 5 bases, V lost 2 bases, and 5 bases had no gene match. The CDR3 contains 15 residues. Germline V gives CDR1 SGHTA, CDR2 FQGNSA. CDR3 sequence: CASSLRGGAGDTQYF. The CDR3 nucleotides are TGTGCCAGCAGCTTACGCGGGGGGGCTGGAGATACGCAGTATTTT.

This chain joins TRBV9 and TRBJ2-7; D call uncertain. Germline lookup yields CDR1 SGDLS and CDR2 YYNGEE. V lost 0 bases, J lost 6 bases, and 10 bases lay in between. CDR3 size: 13 residues. The CDR3 reads CASSVEQLSEQYF. The DNA for the CDR3 is TGTGCCAGCAGCGTAGAGCAATTAAGCGAGCAGTACTTC.

This clone was recorded a few times. The rearrangement joins TRBV24-1 to TRBJ1-2; TRBD1 might be the D (5 bases). CDR1 and CDR2 (germline): KGHDR, SFDVKD. V was clipped by 12 bases and J by 6 bases, with 19 bases between them. The CDR3 consists of 13 residues. CDR3 residues: CAVWGGYENGYTF. The CDR3 nucleotides are TGTGCCGTGTGGGGGGGGTACGAGAATGGCTACACCTTC.

This clone was counted many times. This sequence joins TRBV12-5 and TRBJ1-4, with D maybe TRBD1 (5 bases). Per the germline V gene, CDR1 is LGHNT and CDR2 is FRNRAP. The V and J ends lost 5 bases and 0 bases respectively, with 10 bases between them. The CDR3 is 15 amino acids. In nucleotides, the CDR3 is TGTGCTAGTGGTCAGACAGTGGCAACTAATGAAAAACTGTTTTTT. Translating it yields CASGQTVATNEKLFF.

Worth noting for this clone: At one end the junction does not follow the germline gene, possibly because of a read error. The rearrangement links TRBV2 to TRBJ2-7, with 9 positions matching TRBD1. Germline CDR1 reads SNHLY; CDR2 reads FYNNEI. CDR3 size: 16 residues. As DNA, the CDR3 is TGTGCCAGCAGAGAAGGACCGGGACAGGGTTCCTACGAGCAGTACTTC. Translated, it gives CASREGPGQGSYEQYF.

This rearrangement joins TRBV28 to TRBJ2-7; 8 bases map to TRBD1. Germline values: CDR1 MDHEN, CDR2 SYDVKM. The CDR3 contains 16 residues. J lost 5 bases, V lost 5 bases, and 14 bases had no gene match. The CDR3 DNA follows: TGTGCCAGCAGTCCCCCGACAGGGGTCACTAGGGACGAGCAGTACTTC. The encoded protein is CASSPPTGVTRDEQYF.

This chain joins TRBV27 and TRBJ2-1; TRBD2 aligns across 8 bases. Germline V gene lookup returns CDR1 MNHEY and CDR2 SMNVEV (reference sequence). The CDR3 extends over 12 amino acids. V shed 3 bases and J 13 bases; nucleotides not matched to a gene: 5. The CDR3: CASSFGGASQFF. In DNA, the CDR3 is TGTGCCAGCAGTTTCGGGGGGGCCTCTCAGTTCTTC.

CDR3 sequence (DNA): TGTGCCAGCAGGGGGGGGACTAGCGGGAGCGTGGAGACCCAGTACTTC. Translation: CASRGGTSGSVETQYF. This chain links TRBV3-1 (or the pseudogene TRBV3-2) with TRBJ2-5; TRBD2 matches at 14 bases. Per germline, CDR1 LGHDT and CDR2 YNNKEL (reference sequence). V was pared by 6 bases and J by 5 bases, with 8 bases of the junction left unmatched. This CDR3 region has 16 residues.

This chain connects TRBV28 to TRBJ2-1; D is perhaps TRBD2 (6 bases). Germline V lookup: CDR1 MDHEN, CDR2 SYDVKM. This CDR3 is 12 amino acids long. The V and J ends lost 9 bases and 8 bases respectively, with 14 bases between them. CDR3 region: CASFGSLHEQFF. CDR3 in DNA: TGTGCCAGTTTCGGGAGTCTCCATGAGCAGTTCTTC.

This clone is a singleton in its sample. The J gene is TRBJ2-7, the V gene TRBV7-3; maybe TRBD1 (6 bases). This CDR3 is 14 amino acids long. Germline lookup yields CDR1 SGHTA and CDR2 FQGTGA. Trimming pared 8 bases from V and 5 bases from J, leaving 19 bases between. CDR3 DNA: TGTGCCAGCGGCGCTGGGGGCAGTTGGGACGAGCAGTACTTC. Protein: CASGAGGSWDEQYF.

A single count supports this clone. The chain has TRBV28 and TRBJ1-5; D is ambiguous. The CDR3 spans 15 residues. V lost 3 bases and J 6 bases, leaving 15 bases between the germline ends. Germline CDR1 reads MDHEN; CDR2 reads SYDVKM. The CDR3 protein is CASSFRVQRGQPQHF. The CDR3 DNA is TGTGCCAGCAGTTTTCGAGTCCAAAGAGGTCAGCCCCAGCATTTT.

The chain joins TRBV2 to TRBJ1-5; D is unclear. In germline, CDR1 is SNHLY, CDR2 FYNNEI. With 3 bases removed from V and 6 bases from J, the gap between germline ends came to 6 bases. This CDR3 is 12 amino acids long. The CDR3 spells CASSDSGQPQHF. The DNA for the CDR3 is TGTGCCAGCAGTGACAGCGGTCAGCCCCAGCATTTT.

This clone was observed a few times. V usage is TRBV30 and J usage is TRBJ1-2; TRBD1 matches 7 bases. This CDR3 spans 15 amino acids. Germline values: CDR1 GTSNPN, CDR2 SVGIG (reference sequence). V lost 1 base to trimming and J lost 1 base; unmatched junction nucleotides: 6. CDR3 sequence: CAWSAPRQGNYGYTF. The DNA for the CDR3 is TGTGCCTGGAGTGCACCCAGACAGGGTAACTATGGCTACACCTTC. Full variable domain (missing parts from reference TRBV30 and TRBJ1-2): SQTIHQWPATLVQPVGSPLSLECTVEGTSNPNLYWYRQAAGRGLQLLFYSVGIGQISSEVPQNLSASRPQDRQFILSSKKLLLSDSGFYLCAWSAPRQGNYGYTFGSGTRLTVV.

Only a few counts were recorded for this clone. The V gene is TRBV18, the J gene TRBJ2-1, with 9 bases that match TRBD1. This CDR3 has 13 residues. Germline trimming cut 4 bases from V and 9 bases from J; bases unmatched to any gene: 4. Germline-derived CDR1 and CDR2 are KGHSH and LQKENI. CDR3 amino acids: CASSLGTGLEQFF. CDR3 in DNA: TGTGCCAGCTCACTTGGGACAGGGCTTGAGCAGTTCTTC.

The CDR3 spells CASSQGLKAPVIQETQYF. The CDR3 nucleotides read TGCGCCAGCAGCCAGGGACTAAAAGCGCCAGTAATCCAAGAGACCCAGTACTTC. The chain joins TRBV4-1 to TRBJ2-5; TRBD2 matches 7 bases. Germline CDR1 and CDR2: MGHRA and YSYEKL. J gave up 1 base and V 3 bases, and 14 bases lay outside the gene matches. The CDR3 is made up of 18 amino acids.

The CDR3 DNA reads as TGTGCCAGCAGCAAACTGAGGTCCCGGGAGTCGCCCCTCTATGGCTACACCTTC. Its protein product is CASSKLRSRESPLYGYTF. The chain employs TRBV21-1 and TRBJ1-2. TRBV21-1 represents a pseudogene. The CDR3 covers 18 residues.

The chain couples TRBV7-2 to TRBJ1-4; unclear D gene. Germline loops: CDR1 SGHTA, CDR2 FQGNSA. The V end lost 4 bases, the J end lost 6 bases, and 12 bases lay between the germline ends. The CDR3 length is 14 residues. CDR3 sequence (DNA): TGTGCCAGCAGCTCTCGCCGATCGGATGAAAAACTGTTTTTT. Translating it yields CASSSRRSDEKLFF.

This sequence joins TRBV28 and TRBJ1-5; 7 bases are a match to TRBD1. The trim removed 3 bases at V and 6 bases at J, leaving 5 bases unmatched. CDR1 is MDHEN, CDR2 SYDVKM, per germline. The length of the CDR3 is 14 residues. DNA for the CDR3: TGTGCCAGCAGTTTGTTCCAGGGGGTTCAGCCCCAGCATTTT. This encodes CASSLFQGVQPQHF. The full variable domain, its missing parts supplied by reference TRBV28 and TRBJ1-5, is DVKVTQSSRYLVKRTGEKVFLECVQDMDHENMFWYRQDPGLGLRLIYFSYDVKMKEKGDIPEGYSVSREKKERFSLILESASTNQTSMYLCASSLFQGVQPQHFGDGTRLSIL.